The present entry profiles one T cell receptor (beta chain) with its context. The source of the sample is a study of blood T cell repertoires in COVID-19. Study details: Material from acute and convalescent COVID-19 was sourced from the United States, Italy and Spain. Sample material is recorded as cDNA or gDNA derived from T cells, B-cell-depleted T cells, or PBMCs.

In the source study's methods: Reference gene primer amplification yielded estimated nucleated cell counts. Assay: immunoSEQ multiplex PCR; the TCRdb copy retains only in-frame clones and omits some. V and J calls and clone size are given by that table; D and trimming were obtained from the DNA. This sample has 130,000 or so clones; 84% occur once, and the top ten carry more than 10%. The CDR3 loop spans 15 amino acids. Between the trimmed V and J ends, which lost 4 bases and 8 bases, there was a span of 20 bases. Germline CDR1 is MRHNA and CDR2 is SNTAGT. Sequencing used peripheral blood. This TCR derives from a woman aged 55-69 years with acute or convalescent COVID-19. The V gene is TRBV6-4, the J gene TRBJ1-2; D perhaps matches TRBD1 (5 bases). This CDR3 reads CASSAQQGAEGGYTF. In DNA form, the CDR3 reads TGTGCCAGCAGTGCCCAGCAGGGCGCGGAGGGCGGCTACACCTTC.